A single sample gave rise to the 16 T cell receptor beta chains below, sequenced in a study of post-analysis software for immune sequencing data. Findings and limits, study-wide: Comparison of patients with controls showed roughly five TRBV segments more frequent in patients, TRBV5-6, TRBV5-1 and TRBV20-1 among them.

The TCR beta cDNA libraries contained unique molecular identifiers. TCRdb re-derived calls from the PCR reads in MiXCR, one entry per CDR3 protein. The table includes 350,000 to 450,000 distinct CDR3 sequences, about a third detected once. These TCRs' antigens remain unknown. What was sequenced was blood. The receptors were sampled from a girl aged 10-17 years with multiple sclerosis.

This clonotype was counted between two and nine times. The CDR3 sequence: CASSVGGMRGDTQYF. In DNA form, the CDR3 reads TGTGCCAGCAGCGTGGGCGGGATGCGGGGAGATACGCAGTATTTT. The chain has TRBV9 and TRBJ2-3; D is possibly TRBD2 (6 bases). Germline loops: CDR1 SGDLS, CDR2 YYNGEE. The V end was cut by 2 bases, the J end by 5 bases, with 15 bases between. The CDR3 covers 15 residues.

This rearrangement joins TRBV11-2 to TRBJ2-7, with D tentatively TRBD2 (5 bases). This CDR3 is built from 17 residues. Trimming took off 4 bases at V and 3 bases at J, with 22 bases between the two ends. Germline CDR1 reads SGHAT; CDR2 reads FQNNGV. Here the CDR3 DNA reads TGTGCCAGCAGCTCCACGGCCCGCGGCAGCGGACTCTACGAGCAGTACTTC. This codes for CASSSTARGSGLYEQYF.

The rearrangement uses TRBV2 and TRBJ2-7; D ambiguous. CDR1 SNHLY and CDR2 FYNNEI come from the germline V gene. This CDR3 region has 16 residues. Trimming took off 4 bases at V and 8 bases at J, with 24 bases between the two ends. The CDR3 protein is CASSVSSAPPDYKQYF. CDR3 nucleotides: TGTGCCAGCAGTGTGAGCTCGGCCCCTCCGGATTATAAGCAGTACTTC.

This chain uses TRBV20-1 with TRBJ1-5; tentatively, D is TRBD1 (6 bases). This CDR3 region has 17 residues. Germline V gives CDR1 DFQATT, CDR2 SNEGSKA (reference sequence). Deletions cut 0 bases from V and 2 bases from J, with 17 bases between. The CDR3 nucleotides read TGCAGTGCTAGAGAGGCCAGGGGAAGCGTTGGCAATCAGCCCCAGCATTTT. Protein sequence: CSAREARGSVGNQPQHF.

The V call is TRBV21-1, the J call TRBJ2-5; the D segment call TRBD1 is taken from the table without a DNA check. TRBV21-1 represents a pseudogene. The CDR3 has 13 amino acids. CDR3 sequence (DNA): TGTGCCAGCAGCAGACAGGGAGGGTACAAGCAGTACTTC. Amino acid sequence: CASSRQGGYKQYF.

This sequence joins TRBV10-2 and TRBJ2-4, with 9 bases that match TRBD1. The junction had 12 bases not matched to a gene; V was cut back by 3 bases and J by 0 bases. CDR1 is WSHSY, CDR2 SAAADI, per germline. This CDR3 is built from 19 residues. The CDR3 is CASSENDRGFPLAKNIQYF. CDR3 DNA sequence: TGCGCCAGCAGTGAAAACGACAGGGGGTTTCCTCTAGCCAAAAACATTCAGTACTTC.

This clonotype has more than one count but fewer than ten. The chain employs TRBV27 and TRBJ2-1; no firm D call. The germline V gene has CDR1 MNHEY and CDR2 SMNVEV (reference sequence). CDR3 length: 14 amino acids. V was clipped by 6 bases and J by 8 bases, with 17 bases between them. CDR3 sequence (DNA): TGTGCCAGCAGAAGCCTGTGGACCGCCTATGAGCAGTTCTTC. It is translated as CASRSLWTAYEQFF.

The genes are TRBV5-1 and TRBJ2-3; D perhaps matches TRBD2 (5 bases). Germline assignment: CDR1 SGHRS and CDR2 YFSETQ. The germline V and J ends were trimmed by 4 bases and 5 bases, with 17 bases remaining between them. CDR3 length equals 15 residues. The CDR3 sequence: CASSHVSGSGDTQYF. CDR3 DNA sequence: TGCGCCAGCAGCCATGTTTCGGGGTCGGGAGATACGCAGTATTTT.

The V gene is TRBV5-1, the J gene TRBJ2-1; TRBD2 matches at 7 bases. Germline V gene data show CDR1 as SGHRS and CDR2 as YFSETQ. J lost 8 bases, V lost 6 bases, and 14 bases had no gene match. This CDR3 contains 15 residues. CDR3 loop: CASTETSPQNDEQFF. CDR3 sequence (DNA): TGCGCCAGCACCGAGACTAGCCCACAGAACGATGAGCAGTTCTTC.

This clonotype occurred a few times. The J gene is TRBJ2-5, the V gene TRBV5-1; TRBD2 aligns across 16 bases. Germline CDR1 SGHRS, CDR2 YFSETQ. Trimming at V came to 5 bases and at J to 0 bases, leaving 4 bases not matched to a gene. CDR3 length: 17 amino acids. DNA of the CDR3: TGCGCCAGCAGAGCGGGACTAGCGGGGGGGAACCAAGAGACCCAGTACTTC. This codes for CASRAGLAGGNQETQYF.

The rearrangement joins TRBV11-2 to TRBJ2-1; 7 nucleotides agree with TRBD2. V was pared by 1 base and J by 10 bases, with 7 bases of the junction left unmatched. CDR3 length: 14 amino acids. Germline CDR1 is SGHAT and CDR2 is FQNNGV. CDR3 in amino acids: CASSLGRGVGEQFF. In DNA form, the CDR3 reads TGTGCCAGCAGCTTAGGACGGGGGGTTGGGGAGCAGTTCTTC.

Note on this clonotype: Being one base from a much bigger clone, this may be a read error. The DNA of the CDR3 is TGCGCCAGCAGTGAGGGATCTAGCACAGATACGCAGTATTTT. Translating gives CASSEGSSTDTQYF. This chain uses TRBV10-1 with TRBJ2-3, with D unresolved. CDR1 and CDR2 from the germline V gene are WNHNN and SYGVQD (reference sequence). CDR3 length: 14 residues. V lost 2 bases, J lost 0 bases, and 6 bases lay in between.

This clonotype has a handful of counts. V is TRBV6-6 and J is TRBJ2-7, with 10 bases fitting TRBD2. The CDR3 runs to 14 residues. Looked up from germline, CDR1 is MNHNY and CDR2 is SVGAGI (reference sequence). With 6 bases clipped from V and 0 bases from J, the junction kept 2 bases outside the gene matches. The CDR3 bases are TGTGCCAGCAGACTAGCGGGATCCTCCTACGAGCAGTACTTC. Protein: CASRLAGSSYEQYF.

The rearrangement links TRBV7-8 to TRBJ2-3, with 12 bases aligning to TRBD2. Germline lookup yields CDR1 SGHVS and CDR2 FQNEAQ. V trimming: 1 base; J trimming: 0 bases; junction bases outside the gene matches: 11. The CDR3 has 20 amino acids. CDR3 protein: CASSLVRGLAGGKSTDTQYF. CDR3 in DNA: TGTGCCAGCAGCTTAGTTAGGGGGCTAGCGGGGGGGAAGAGCACAGATACGCAGTATTTT.

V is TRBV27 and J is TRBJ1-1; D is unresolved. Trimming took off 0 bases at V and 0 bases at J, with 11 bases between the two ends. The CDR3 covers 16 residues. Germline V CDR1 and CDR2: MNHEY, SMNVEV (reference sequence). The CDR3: CASSLSSGSLNTEAFF. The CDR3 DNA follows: TGTGCCAGCAGTTTATCGTCGGGGAGTTTGAACACTGAAGCTTTCTTT.

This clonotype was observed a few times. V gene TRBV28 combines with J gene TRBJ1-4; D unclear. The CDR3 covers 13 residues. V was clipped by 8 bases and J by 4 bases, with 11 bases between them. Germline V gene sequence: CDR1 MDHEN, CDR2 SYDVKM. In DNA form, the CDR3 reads TGTGCCAGCTCGGACCCGATTAATGAAAAACTGTTTTTT. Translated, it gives CASSDPINEKLFF.